The sequence of this TCR beta chain was determined in a study of cytomegalovirus exposure and HLA in healthy donors. Background on the study: A preliminary data release comprised 91 million or so unique TCRs obtained from HLA-typed donors.

About this clone: The target antigen is unknown.

It was with 60 Vbeta and 13 Jbeta primers that the PCR ran. TCRdb's table, derived via immunoSEQ multiplex PCR, lists solely in-frame clones and lacks some. Of roughly 90,000 clones in the sample, about 88% were seen once. CDR3 length: 14 amino acids. With 0 bases removed from V and 4 bases from J, the gap between germline ends came to 8 bases. Germline CDR1 is SGHDT and CDR2 is YYEEEE. Broader study findings: Per published accounts, TCR beta sequences correctly predicted the HLA-A and HLA-B alleles of most subjects.

The chain couples TRBV5-6 to TRBJ2-1; unclear D gene. The specimen was PBMCs. The clonotype comes from a young man in good health and CMV-seronegative. The CDR3 coding sequence is TGTGCCAGCAGCTTGGGGTGGCAGTACAATGAGCAGTTCTTC. This encodes CASSLGWQYNEQFF.